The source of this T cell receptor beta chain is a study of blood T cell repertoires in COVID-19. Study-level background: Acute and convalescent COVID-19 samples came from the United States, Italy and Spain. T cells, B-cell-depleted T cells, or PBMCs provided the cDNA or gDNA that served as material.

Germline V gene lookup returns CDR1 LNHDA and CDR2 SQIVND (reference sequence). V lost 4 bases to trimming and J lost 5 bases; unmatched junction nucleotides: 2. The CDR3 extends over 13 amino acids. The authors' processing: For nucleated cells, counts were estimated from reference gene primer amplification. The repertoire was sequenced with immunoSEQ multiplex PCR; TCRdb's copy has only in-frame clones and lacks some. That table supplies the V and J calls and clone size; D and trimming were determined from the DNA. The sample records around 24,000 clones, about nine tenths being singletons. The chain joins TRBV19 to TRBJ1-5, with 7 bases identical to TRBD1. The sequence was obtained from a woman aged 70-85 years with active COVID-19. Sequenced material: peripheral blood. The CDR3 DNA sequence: TGTGCCAGTAGTACCAGGGGGTATCAGCCCCAGCATTTT. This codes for CASSTRGYQPQHF.